One sample yielded the 27 T cell receptor beta chains listed below, sequenced in a study of blood T cells in healthy people across ages. Sample-barcoded 5' priming and a J-beta primer mix drove a second PCR of roughly 6 to 12 cycles. TCRdb recomputed calls from the 5' RACE reads with MiXCR, one row per CDR3 protein. The sample shows over a million distinct CDR3 sequences, 45% of them seen only once. The specimen sequenced was blood. These receptors were obtained from a woman in her fifties or sixties in good health.

The genes are TRBV14 and TRBJ2-7; no firm D call. Germline loops: CDR1 SGHDN, CDR2 FVKESK. V was cut by 1 base and J by 3 bases, with 7 bases left in between. This CDR3 spans 13 amino acids. The CDR3 is CASSQVPHYEQYF. Here the CDR3 DNA reads TGTGCCAGCAGCCAAGTCCCGCACTACGAGCAGTACTTC.

The chain combines TRBV25-1 with TRBJ2-1, with 13 bases that match TRBD2. The CDR3 covers 15 residues. In germline, CDR1 is MGHDK, CDR2 SYGVNS. J was trimmed by 9 bases and V by 3 bases; bases with no gene match: 5. CDR3 DNA: TGTGCCAGCAGTGACGGACTAGCGGGAGCAGGTGAGCAGTTCTTC. The encoded protein is CASSDGLAGAGEQFF.

This clonotype was seen many times. The CDR3 nucleotides are TGTGCCAGCAGCAGAAGGGGGCAAGAGACCCAGTACTTC. This gives the protein CASSRRGQETQYF. The gene calls are TRBV6-1 and TRBJ2-5; maybe TRBD1 (6 bases). Germline V gene sequence: CDR1 MNHNS, CDR2 SASEGT. Trimming cost V 6 bases and J 2 bases, with 10 bases left between them. The CDR3 runs to 13 residues.

The chain is built from TRBV7-3 and TRBJ2-1; D may be TRBD2 (6 bases). The CDR3 runs to 14 residues. The germline V gene encodes CDR1 SGHTA and CDR2 FQGTGA. V was shortened by 4 bases and J by 7 bases, with 14 bases between the two germline ends. CDR3 nucleotides: TGTGCCAGCAGCTCCCCCGGGGGTCCGAATGAGCAGTTCTTC. Translated: CASSSPGGPNEQFF. The whole variable domain, filled in from reference TRBV7-3 and TRBJ2-1, reads GAGVSQTPSNKVTEKGKYVELRCDPISGHTALYWYRQSLGQGPEFLIYFQGTGAADDSGLPNDRFFAVRPEGSVSTLKIQRTERGDSAVYLCASSSPGGPNEQFFGPGTRLTVL.

Regarding this clonotype: At one end the junction does not follow the germline gene, possibly because of a read error. This chain links TRBV11-2 with TRBJ2-1; D gene ambiguous. There are 13 residues in the CDR3. CDR1 is SGHAT, CDR2 FQNNGV, per germline. The CDR3 loop reads CASSVDRAGEQFF. CDR3 coding DNA: TGTGCCAGCAGCGTAGATCGGGCCGGTGAGCAGTTCTTC. The whole variable domain, filled in from reference TRBV11-2 and TRBJ2-1, reads EAGVAQSPRYKIIEKRQSVAFWCNPISGHATLYWYQQILGQGPKLLIQFQNNGVVDDSQLPKDRFSAERLKGVDSTLKIQPAKLEDSAVYLCASSVDRAGEQFFGPGTRLTVL.

This clonotype showed up just a few times. V usage is TRBV20-1 and J usage is TRBJ1-1; D remains ambiguous. This CDR3 comprises 14 residues. V dropped 2 bases and J dropped 0 bases, with 10 bases sitting between them. Germline V gene sequence: CDR1 DFQATT, CDR2 SNEGSKA (reference sequence). The CDR3 spells CSARPPGLNTEAFF. The CDR3 bases are TGCAGTGCTAGACCCCCAGGACTGAACACTGAAGCTTTCTTT.

This chain uses TRBV5-1 with TRBJ2-5; maybe TRBD2 (6 bases). Trimming shortened V by 0 bases and J by 5 bases, and 23 bases separated the two germline ends. This CDR3 is 18 amino acids long. Per germline, CDR1 SGHRS and CDR2 YFSETQ. The CDR3 region is CASSLVGSAGLNRETQYF. The CDR3 nucleotides read TGCGCCAGCAGCTTGGTCGGGTCCGCGGGACTCAATAGGGAGACCCAGTACTTC.

This chain joins TRBV20-1 and TRBJ2-7; D is perhaps TRBD2 (6 bases). The germline V gene has CDR1 DFQATT and CDR2 SNEGSKA (reference sequence). The CDR3 is 13 residues long. Trimming stripped 0 bases from V and 3 bases from J, with 9 bases between. The CDR3 loop is CSARDVGGYEQYF. DNA of the CDR3: TGCAGTGCTAGAGATGTGGGGGGCTACGAGCAGTACTTC.

This clonotype was seen a handful of times. The chain couples TRBV28 to TRBJ2-4; D not resolved. The end of the DNA is better explained by TRBJ2-7, so the J call may be wrong. Germline CDR1 and CDR2: MDHEN and SYDVKM. The CDR3 is made up of 13 amino acids. CDR3 amino acids: CASSVSQSYEQYF. CDR3 nucleotide sequence: TGTGCCAGCAGTGTATCGCAGTCCTACGAGCAGTACTTC.

CDR3 DNA sequence: TGTGCCAGCAGCTTAGCCCTGGGACTACCCAATGAGCAGTTCTTC. Encoded protein: CASSLALGLPNEQFF. This chain joins TRBV7-2 and TRBJ2-1, with 7 nucleotides matching TRBD2. The CDR3 runs 15 residues. Germline trimming cut 0 bases from V and 6 bases from J; bases unmatched to any gene: 5. Germline V lookup: CDR1 SGHTA, CDR2 FQGNSA.

V gene TRBV29-1 combines with J gene TRBJ2-6, with 8 bases fitting TRBD1. The CDR3 spans 17 residues. Germline V lookup: CDR1 SQVTM, CDR2 ANQGSEA. V lost 3 bases, J lost 0 bases, and 7 bases stayed unmatched. The CDR3: CSVDTAGGYSGANVLTF. The CDR3 nucleotides read TGCAGCGTTGATACGGCAGGGGGCTACTCTGGGGCCAACGTCCTGACTTTC.

The chain couples TRBV27 to TRBJ2-3, with D tentatively TRBD1 (5 bases). Between the trimmed V and J ends, which lost 5 bases and 7 bases, there was a span of 13 bases. The germline V gene encodes CDR1 MNHEY and CDR2 SMNVEV (reference sequence). The CDR3 contains 13 residues. The CDR3 nucleotides are TGTGCCAGCAGTCAAGCCACAGGATATACGCAGTATTTT. This translates into CASSQATGYTQYF.

The chain employs TRBV20-1 and TRBJ2-4; 8 nucleotides agree with TRBD1. V lost 5 bases to trimming and J lost 0 bases; unmatched junction nucleotides: 6. Germline CDR1 and CDR2: DFQATT and SNEGSKA (reference sequence). This CDR3 contains 15 residues. CDR3 sequence: CSARGQGGAKNIQYF. The CDR3 bases are TGCAGTGCTCGCGGACAGGGAGGAGCCAAAAACATTCAGTACTTC.

V and J are TRBV28 and TRBJ2-5, with D hard to call. The V end was cut by 2 bases, the J end by 11 bases, with 15 bases between. The CDR3 loop spans 13 amino acids. Germline lookup yields CDR1 MDHEN and CDR2 SYDVKM. The CDR3: CASSLVPLEEQYF. CDR3 sequence (DNA): TGTGCCAGCAGTTTAGTCCCTCTAGAAGAGCAGTACTTC.

The chain employs TRBV6-2 or TRBV6-3 and TRBJ2-3; 8 bases align to TRBD2. CDR3 length equals 17 residues. V lost 4 bases and J lost 0; bases outside the gene matches: 9. Germline V gene sequence: CDR1 MNHEY, CDR2 SVGEGT. The CDR3 DNA sequence: TGTGCCAGCAGTTCATCAGCGGGAGCCCTCAGCACAGATACGCAGTATTTT. Amino acids: CASSSSAGALSTDTQYF.

This clonotype was recorded a few times. The V call is TRBV6-5, the J call TRBJ1-6; no definite D call. The V and J ends lost 8 bases and 7 bases respectively, with 15 bases between them. The CDR3 runs to 14 residues. Germline V gives CDR1 MNHEY, CDR2 SVGAGI. The CDR3 spells CASGRNRLNSPLHF. Here the CDR3 DNA reads TGTGCCAGCGGTAGGAATCGGCTGAATTCACCCCTCCACTTT.

There are a few counts of this clonotype. The genes are TRBV5-8 and TRBJ2-7; D not certain. This CDR3 is built from 14 residues. V lost 0 bases, J lost 6 bases, and 13 bases lay in between. CDR1 and CDR2 from the germline V gene are SGHTS and YDEGEE. In DNA, the CDR3 is TGTGCCAGCAGCTTGGTAATGGATAGACCCGAGCAGTACTTC. Translating gives CASSLVMDRPEQYF.

On this clonotype: Mismatch with germline at one junction end may stem from a read error. The chain employs TRBV6-1 and TRBJ2-4; D may be TRBD2 (7 bases). This CDR3 is 18 amino acids long. Germline V lookup: CDR1 MNHNS, CDR2 SASEGT. Here the CDR3 DNA reads TGTGCCGGCAGTGAGGGAGGGGGGAGGGAGGTCGTCAAAAACATTCAGTACTTC. It yields the protein CAGSEGGGREVVKNIQYF.

The table lists this clonotype with a few counts. The chain carries TRBV20-1 and TRBJ2-7; 7 positions agree with TRBD1. Trimming at V came to 6 bases and at J to 3 bases, leaving 8 bases not matched to a gene. The CDR3 has 13 residues. The germline CDR1 and CDR2 sequences are DFQATT and SNEGSKA (reference sequence). CDR3 amino acids: CSAPGTDVYEQYF. CDR3 coding DNA: TGCAGTGCCCCCGGGACAGACGTCTACGAGCAGTACTTC.

The V call is TRBV28, the J call TRBJ2-1, with 10 bases identical to TRBD1. Germline trimming cut 8 bases from V and 2 bases from J; bases unmatched to any gene: 6. The CDR3 loop spans 15 amino acids. Germline V gives CDR1 MDHEN, CDR2 SYDVKM. The chain's CDR3 is CASSSGQGTYNEQFF. The CDR3 DNA sequence: TGTGCCAGCTCCTCGGGACAGGGGACCTACAATGAGCAGTTCTTC.

This clonotype has just a few counts. The chain recombines TRBV29-1 with TRBJ2-1; 9 positions match TRBD2. CDR3 length equals 15 residues. Germline values: CDR1 SQVTM, CDR2 ANQGSEA. V dropped 4 bases and J dropped 2; count of bases not matched to a gene: 6. This chain's CDR3 is CSVGTSAHAYNEQFF. The CDR3 DNA is TGCAGCGTTGGGACTAGCGCCCACGCCTACAATGAGCAGTTCTTC.

The chain recombines TRBV7-6 with TRBJ2-1; 11 nucleotides agree with TRBD2. The CDR3 covers 15 residues. The germline V gene encodes CDR1 SGHVS and CDR2 FNYEAQ. V shed 5 bases and J 8 bases; nucleotides not matched to a gene: 8. DNA for the CDR3: TGTGCCAGCAGCGCAACTAGCGGGAGCATCTATGAGCAGTTCTTC. It translates to CASSATSGSIYEQFF.

The chain is built from TRBV19 and TRBJ2-4; no definite D call. The J call may be incorrect, as the DNA end agrees better with TRBJ2-7. CDR1 and CDR2 (germline): LNHDA, SQIVND (reference sequence). The CDR3 is 11 amino acids. DNA for the CDR3: TGTGCCAGTACCGACTTCTACGAGCAGTACTTC. It is translated as CASTDFYEQYF.

The chain uses TRBV28 and TRBJ1-2; possibly TRBD1 for D (6 bases). This CDR3 comprises 14 residues. The V gene's germline CDR1 is MDHEN and CDR2 SYDVKM. Between the trimmed V and J ends, which lost 5 bases and 4 bases, there was a span of 14 bases. The DNA of the CDR3 is TGTGCCAGCAGTCGTCCCGGGACAACCTATGGCTACACCTTC. Translated, it gives CASSRPGTTYGYTF.

The chain recombines TRBV28 with TRBJ1-4, with D unresolved. The CDR3 loop spans 14 amino acids. Trimming removed 5 bases from V and 4 bases from J, with 11 bases in between. Germline V gene lookup returns CDR1 MDHEN and CDR2 SYDVKM. The CDR3 DNA sequence: TGTGCCAGCAGTCCCGACCAGAGTAATGAAAAACTGTTTTTT. Its protein product is CASSPDQSNEKLFF.

About this clonotype: At one of its ends the junction is not consistent with the germline gene, which may arise from a read error. The V call is TRBV6-5, the J call TRBJ2-7; TRBD2 is a possible D gene (6 bases). The CDR3 length is 14 residues. The V gene's germline CDR1 is MNHEY and CDR2 SVGAGI. CDR3 DNA sequence: TGTACCAGCAGAAGTAGCGGTAACTCCTACGAGCAGTACTTC. It codes for CTSRSSGNSYEQYF.

The rearrangement uses TRBV3-1 and TRBJ1-5; 7 bases are shared with TRBD1. The CDR3 spans 17 residues. Germline-derived CDR1 and CDR2 are LGHDT and YNNKEL (reference sequence). The junction had 8 bases not matched to a gene; V was cut back by 3 bases and J by 0 bases. The CDR3 nucleotides read TGTGCCAGCAGCCACCCGGGACAGCATTATAGCAATCAGCCCCAGCATTTT. Its translation: CASSHPGQHYSNQPQHF.